The sequence of this T cell receptor (beta chain) was determined in a study of regulatory T cells in long-lasting Graves disease. About the research overall: For under 3 months, newly diagnosed Graves' patients had been taking antithyroid drugs.

Whole-study findings and limits: Persistent Graves' patients showed less TCR diversity than newly diagnosed patients showed.

Turning to this clonotype: The antigen is not known.

Assembly of TCR beta libraries relied on iRepertoire HTBI primers together with Arm-PCR of CDR3 regions. TCRdb re-derived calls from the multiplex PCR reads in MiXCR, one entry per CDR3 protein. The top ten clones hold approximately 24% of a sample with under 300,000 distinct CDR3 sequences, about a sixth of them seen once. Indicated time point: newly diagnosed GD, antithyroid drugs for less than 3 months. Making the TCR library involved RNA that had been extracted from PBMCs. The sequenced sample was peripheral blood mononuclear cells (PBMCs), obtained at new diagnosis, from a patient treated with antithyroid drugs. The sequence came from a female donor with Graves disease.

CDR3 coding DNA: TGTGCCAGTAGTTGGTCTAGTGACTACAATGAGCAGTTCTTC. It is translated as CASSWSSDYNEQFF. The rearrangement uses TRBV19 and TRBJ2-1; D call uncertain. Trimming shortened V by 5 bases and J by 3 bases, and 11 bases separated the two germline ends. Germline V CDR1 and CDR2: LNHDA, SQIVND (reference sequence). The CDR3 has 14 amino acids. Full variable domain (missing parts from reference TRBV19 and TRBJ2-1): DGGITQSPKYLFRKEGQNVTLSCEQNLNHDAMYWYRQDPGQGLRLIYYSQIVNDFQKGDIAEGYSVSREKKESFPLTVTSAQKNPTAFYLCASSWSSDYNEQFFGPGTRLTVL.